A selection of T cell receptor beta chains follows, all from one sample in a study of T cells and Merkel cell carcinoma outcomes. Some clones are missing from TCRdb's copy, which holds only in-frame ones; the method was immunoSEQ multiplex PCR. The repertoire has some 13,000 clones, around nine tenths of them found once; the top ten carry roughly 2%. The sample was tumor tissue from Merkel cell carcinoma. These receptors all come from a human donor with Merkel cell carcinoma. CDR3s include the opening cysteine and the closing phenylalanine or tryptophan. The D gene is left open where the match is weak.

d_call	v_call	cdr3_aa
NA	TRBV5-1	CASSSLGQPTDTQYF
TRBD2	TRBV4-2	CASSQGLAGGHYEQYF
TRBD1	TRBV7-9	CASSTRTGAFTDTQYF
NA	TRBV28	CAISSGSTDTQYF
NA	TRBV5-6	CASKGRRDTQYF
NA	TRBV6-1	CASSEFGMADEKLFF
NA	TRBV7-2	CASSLTGAVEPQHF
TRBD2	TRBV14	CASSQKGRGLAYNEQFF
TRBD1	TRBV11-3	CASSQGRQGGNTEAFF
TRBD1	TRBV18	CASSTDAGGEETQYF
NA	TRBV2	CASSPPGAGRGYTF
NA	TRBV2	CASKVNLRDTEAFF
TRBD2	TRBV5-6	CASSLRTSAQERETQYF
NA	TRBV5-8	CASSWGFGAEAFF
TRBD1	TRBV25-1	CASSDGTGNQPQHF
NA	TRBV18	CASSPPGSYNEQFF
NA	TRBV9	CASSVGIFPGADTQYF
TRBD1	TRBV30	CAWSRDSRSTDTQYF
TRBD2	TRBV11-3	CASSLGGAASGTYNEQFF
TRBD1	TRBV6-5	CASSYGQGAYSPLHF
NA	TRBV4-2	CASSQDPRAGAAEAFF
NA	TRBV5-4	CASSFGQGIYGYTF